This TCR beta chain was obtained from a study of vaccination and CD4 T cells after COVID-19. Study at large: Convalescent participants consisted of six males and four females, two being Hispanic. Study-level results: Post-vaccination reactive clonotypes (median around 40) did not differ significantly from post-infection (more than 20). Spike mono-reactivity was shown by 304 of 307 vaccine-specific clones in convalescent patients.

This CDR3 spans 14 amino acids. Per germline, CDR1 SGHTA and CDR2 FQGNSA. The junction had 4 bases not matched to a gene; V was cut back by 3 bases and J by 5 bases. Oncomine TCR Beta short-read sequencing was applied to DNA from cultured CD4+ T cells. Each CDR3 protein gets one entry after TCRdb re-called the PCR reads with MiXCR. The table records about 4,800 distinct CDR3 sequences, more than 75% of them present only once. Described treatment: roughly 10-day PBMC culture with coronavirus spike peptide pools or control peptides (ViraFEST assay). Positive PCR dates covered March to December 2020, before US Alpha, Beta and Delta variants. Worth noting for this clonotype: Its target is not known.

The gene calls are TRBV7-2 and TRBJ2-3; 8 bases match TRBD2. The sequenced sample consisted of CD4+ T cells from blood, cultured in vitro. The receptor comes from a human donor who had recovered from COVID-19. This CDR3 is CASSFGLAGDTQYF. For the CDR3, the DNA is TGTGCCAGCAGCTTTGGTCTAGCGGGAGATACGCAGTATTTT.